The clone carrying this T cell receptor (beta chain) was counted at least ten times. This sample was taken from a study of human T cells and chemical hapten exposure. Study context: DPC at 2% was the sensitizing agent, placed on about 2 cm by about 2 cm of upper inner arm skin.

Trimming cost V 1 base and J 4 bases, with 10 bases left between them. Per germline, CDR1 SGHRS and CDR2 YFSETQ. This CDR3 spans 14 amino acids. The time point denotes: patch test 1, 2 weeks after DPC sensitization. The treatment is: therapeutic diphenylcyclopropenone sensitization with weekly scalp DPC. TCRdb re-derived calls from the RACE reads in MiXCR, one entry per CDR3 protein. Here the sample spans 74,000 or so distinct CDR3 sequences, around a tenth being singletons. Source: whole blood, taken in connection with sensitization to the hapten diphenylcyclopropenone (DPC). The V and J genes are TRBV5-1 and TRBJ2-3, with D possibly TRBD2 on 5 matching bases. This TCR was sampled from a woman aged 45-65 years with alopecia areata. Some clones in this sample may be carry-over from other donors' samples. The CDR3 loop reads CASSLRGSADTQYF. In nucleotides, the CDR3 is TGCGCCAGCAGCTTGAGAGGGAGCGCAGATACGCAGTATTTT.